This paragraph covers one T cell receptor (beta chain) sequence. Its target is not known. V was trimmed by 6 bases and J by 0 bases, leaving 27 bases between them. The V gene's germline CDR1 is SNHLY and CDR2 FYNNEI. This CDR3 contains 19 residues. This sample was taken from a study of cytomegalovirus exposure and HLA in healthy donors. Study-level results: One cluster of highly shared sequence variants probably arose as a sequencing artifact. Rare TCR sequences dominated, though some public TCRs recurred in many donors.

It was with 60 Vbeta and 13 Jbeta primers that the PCR ran. The table came from immunoSEQ multiplex PCR; TCRdb's copy has only in-frame clones and leaves some out. This sample contains under 130,000 clones. This TCR was sampled from a man aged 40-50 years in good health and CMV-seronegative. The sequenced material came from PBMCs. V gene TRBV2 combines with J gene TRBJ2-7, with TRBD2 as a possible D gene (7 bases). CDR3 loop: CASSDPFGGGAGSSYEQYF. The DNA for the CDR3 is TGTGCCAGCAGCGACCCGTTTGGAGGGGGGGCCGGGAGCTCCTACGAGCAGTACTTC.